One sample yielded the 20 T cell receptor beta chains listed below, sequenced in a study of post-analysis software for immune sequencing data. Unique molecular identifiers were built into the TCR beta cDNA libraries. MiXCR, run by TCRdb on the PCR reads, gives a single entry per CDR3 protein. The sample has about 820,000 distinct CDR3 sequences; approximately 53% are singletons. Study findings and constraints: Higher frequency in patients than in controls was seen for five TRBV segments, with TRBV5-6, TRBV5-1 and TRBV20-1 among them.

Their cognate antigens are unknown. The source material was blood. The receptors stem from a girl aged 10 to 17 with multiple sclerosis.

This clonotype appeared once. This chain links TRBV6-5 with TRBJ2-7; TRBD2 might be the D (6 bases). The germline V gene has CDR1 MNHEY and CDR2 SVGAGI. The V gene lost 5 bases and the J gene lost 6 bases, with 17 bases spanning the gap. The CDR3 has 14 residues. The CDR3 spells CASSATRGRSEQYF. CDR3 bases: TGTGCCAGCAGTGCCACGCGGGGCAGGTCCGAGCAGTACTTC.

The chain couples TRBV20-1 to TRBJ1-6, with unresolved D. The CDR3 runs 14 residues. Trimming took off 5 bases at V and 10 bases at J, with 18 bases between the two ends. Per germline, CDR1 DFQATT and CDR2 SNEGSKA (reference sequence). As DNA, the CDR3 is TGCAGTGCTCAAAGGAATCAGGCTAGGTCACCCCTCCACTTT. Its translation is CSAQRNQARSPLHF.

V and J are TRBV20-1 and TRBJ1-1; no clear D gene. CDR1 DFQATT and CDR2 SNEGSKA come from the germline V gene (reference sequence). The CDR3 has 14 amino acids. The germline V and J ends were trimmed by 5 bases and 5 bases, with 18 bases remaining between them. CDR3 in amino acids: CSAPPYMASTEAFF. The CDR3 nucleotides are TGCAGTGCTCCCCCGTATATGGCGTCAACTGAAGCTTTCTTT.

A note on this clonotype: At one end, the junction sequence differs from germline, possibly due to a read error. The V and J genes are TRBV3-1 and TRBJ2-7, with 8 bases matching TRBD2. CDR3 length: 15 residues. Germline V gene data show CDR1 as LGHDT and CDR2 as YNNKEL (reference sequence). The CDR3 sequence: CASSPGTSISYEQYF. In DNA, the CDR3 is TGTGCTAGCAGCCCCGGGACTAGTATATCCTATGAGCAGTACTTC.

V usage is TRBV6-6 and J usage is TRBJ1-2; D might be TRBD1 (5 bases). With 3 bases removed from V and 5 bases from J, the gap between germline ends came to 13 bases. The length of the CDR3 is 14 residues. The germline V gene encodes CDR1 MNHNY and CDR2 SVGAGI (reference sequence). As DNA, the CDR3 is TGTGCCAGCAGTTATGACAGCGTTGGATATGGCTACACCTTC. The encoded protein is CASSYDSVGYGYTF.

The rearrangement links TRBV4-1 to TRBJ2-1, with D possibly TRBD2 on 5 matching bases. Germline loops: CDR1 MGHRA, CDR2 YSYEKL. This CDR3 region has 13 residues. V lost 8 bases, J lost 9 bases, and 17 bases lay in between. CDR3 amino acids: CASRGLARTEQFF. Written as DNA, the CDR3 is TGCGCCAGCCGAGGACTGGCACGTACTGAGCAGTTCTTC.

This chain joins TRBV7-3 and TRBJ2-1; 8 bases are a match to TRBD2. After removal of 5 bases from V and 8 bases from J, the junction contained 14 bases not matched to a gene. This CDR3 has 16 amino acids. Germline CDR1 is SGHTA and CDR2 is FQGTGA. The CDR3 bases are TGTGCCAGCAGCCCCAGTTCCGGGACTAGGAGGGATGAGCAGTTCTTC. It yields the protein CASSPSSGTRRDEQFF.

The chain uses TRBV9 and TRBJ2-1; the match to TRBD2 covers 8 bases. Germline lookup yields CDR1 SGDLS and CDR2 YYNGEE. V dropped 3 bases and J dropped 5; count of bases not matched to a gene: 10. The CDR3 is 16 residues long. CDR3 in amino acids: CASSAGRVGGDNEQFF. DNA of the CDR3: TGTGCCAGCAGCGCGGGAAGGGTCGGGGGGGACAATGAGCAGTTCTTC.

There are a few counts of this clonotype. The CDR3 region is CASSLAGHSGLPYEQYF. The DNA of the CDR3 is TGCGCCAGCAGCTTGGCCGGCCATAGCGGACTCCCCTACGAGCAGTACTTC. V gene TRBV5-1 combines with J gene TRBJ2-7; TRBD2 might be the D (6 bases). The CDR3 extends over 17 amino acids. Per the germline V gene, CDR1 is SGHRS and CDR2 is YFSETQ. V lost 0 bases and J 2 bases, leaving 18 bases between the germline ends.

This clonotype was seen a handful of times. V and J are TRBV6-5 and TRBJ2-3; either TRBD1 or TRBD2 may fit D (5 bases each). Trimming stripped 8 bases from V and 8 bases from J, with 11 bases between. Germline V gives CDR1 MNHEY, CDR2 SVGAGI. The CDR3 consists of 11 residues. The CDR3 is CASQGEGTQYF. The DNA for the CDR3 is TGTGCCAGCCAGGGAGAGGGTACGCAGTATTTT.

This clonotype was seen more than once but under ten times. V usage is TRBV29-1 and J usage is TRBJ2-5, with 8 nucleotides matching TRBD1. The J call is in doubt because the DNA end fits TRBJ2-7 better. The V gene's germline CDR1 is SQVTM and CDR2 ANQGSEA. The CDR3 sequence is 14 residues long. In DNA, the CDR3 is TGCAGCGTTGACCGGACAGGGTGGAAGGACGAGCAGTACTTC. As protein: CSVDRTGWKDEQYF.

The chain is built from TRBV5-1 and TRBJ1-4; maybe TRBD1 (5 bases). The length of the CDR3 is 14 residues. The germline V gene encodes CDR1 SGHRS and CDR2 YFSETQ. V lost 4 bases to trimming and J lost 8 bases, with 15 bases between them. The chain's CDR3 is CASSLLGGEEKLFF. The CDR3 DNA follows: TGCGCCAGCAGCCTCCTGGGGGGTGAGGAAAAACTGTTTTTT.

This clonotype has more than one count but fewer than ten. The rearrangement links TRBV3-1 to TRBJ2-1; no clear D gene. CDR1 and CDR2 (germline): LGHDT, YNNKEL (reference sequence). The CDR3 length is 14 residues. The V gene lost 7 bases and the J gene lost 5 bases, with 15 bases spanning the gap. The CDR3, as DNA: TGTGCCAGCACCCCGTCATTGGCCAACAATGAGCAGTTCTTC. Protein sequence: CASTPSLANNEQFF.

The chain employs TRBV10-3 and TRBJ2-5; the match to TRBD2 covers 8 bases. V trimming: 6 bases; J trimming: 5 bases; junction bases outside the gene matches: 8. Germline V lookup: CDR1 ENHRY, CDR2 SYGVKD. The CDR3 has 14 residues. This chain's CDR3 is CAISGLSGGETQYF. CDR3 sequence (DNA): TGTGCCATCAGCGGTTTGTCGGGAGGGGAGACCCAGTACTTC.

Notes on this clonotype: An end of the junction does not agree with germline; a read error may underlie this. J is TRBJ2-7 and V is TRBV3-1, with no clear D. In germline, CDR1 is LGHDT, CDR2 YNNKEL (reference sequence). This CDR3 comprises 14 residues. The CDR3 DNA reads TGTGCCAGCAGCCAAGCTGGGCCCTCCTACGAGCGGTACTTC. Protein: CASSQAGPSYERYF.

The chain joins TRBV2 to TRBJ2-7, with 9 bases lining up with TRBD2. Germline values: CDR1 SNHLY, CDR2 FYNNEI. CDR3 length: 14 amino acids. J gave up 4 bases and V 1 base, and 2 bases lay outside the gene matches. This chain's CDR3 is CASSEVTSGYEQYF. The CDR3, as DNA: TGTGCCAGCAGTGAAGTGACTAGCGGATACGAGCAGTACTTC.

CDR3 sequence: CSVEVRSSTISYEQYF. DNA for the CDR3: TGCAGCGTTGAAGTTCGAAGCTCTACCATCTCCTACGAGCAGTACTTC. The chain has TRBV29-1 and TRBJ2-7; D remains ambiguous. V lost 1 base and J 0 bases, leaving 16 bases between the germline ends. Germline assignment: CDR1 SQVTM and CDR2 ANQGSEA. The CDR3 is 16 amino acids.

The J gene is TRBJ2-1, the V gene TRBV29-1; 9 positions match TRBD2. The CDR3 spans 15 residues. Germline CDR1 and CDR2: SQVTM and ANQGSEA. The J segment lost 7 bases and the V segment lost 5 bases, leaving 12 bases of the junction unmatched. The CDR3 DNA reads TGCAGCGTTCCTGGGGGCAGCGGGGGGTTTAATGAGCAGTTCTTC. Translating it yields CSVPGGSGGFNEQFF.

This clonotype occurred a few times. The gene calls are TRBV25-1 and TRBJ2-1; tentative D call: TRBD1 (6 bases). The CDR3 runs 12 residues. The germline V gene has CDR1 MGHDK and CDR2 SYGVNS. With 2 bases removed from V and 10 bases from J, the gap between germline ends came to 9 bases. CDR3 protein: CASSEMRGEQFF. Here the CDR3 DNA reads TGTGCCAGCAGTGAAATGAGGGGGGAGCAGTTCTTC.

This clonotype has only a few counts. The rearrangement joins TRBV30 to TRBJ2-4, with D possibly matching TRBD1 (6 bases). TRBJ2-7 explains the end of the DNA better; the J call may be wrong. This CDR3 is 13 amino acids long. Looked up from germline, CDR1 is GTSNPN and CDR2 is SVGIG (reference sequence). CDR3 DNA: TGTGCCTGGGGCGGACAGTTTGGGGACGAGCAGTACTTC. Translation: CAWGGQFGDEQYF.